The clone carrying this T cell receptor beta chain was observed at least ten times. Its antigen is unidentified. This sample stems from a study of beta chain features in type 1 diabetes. Study-wide results and limits: In all four CD4+ subsets, TCRB CDR3 length was significantly, moderately reduced in type 1 diabetes.

The authors obtained over 95% purity in all sorted populations. Germline V gene lookup returns CDR1 SEHNR and CDR2 FQNEAQ (reference sequence). The CDR3 contains 15 residues. The ends were cut back, 5 bases at V and 2 bases at J, with 15 bases in the middle. The investigators reverse transcribed all of the isolated RNA, so they sequenced expressed TCRB transcripts. The protocol was immunoSEQ multiplex PCR, while the TCRdb copy is restricted to in-frame clones and leaves out a portion. The data show around 150,000 clones, with about 8.5% seen just once and 0.5% to 0.65% held by the top ten. The source is a man younger than 30 in good health. Sequences were obtained from central memory CD4+ T cells from blood. This rearrangement joins TRBV7-9 to TRBJ1-1; weak D call: TRBD1 (5 bases). In nucleotides, the CDR3 is TGTGCCAGCAGCCGAGGAGAAGGGGTTAACACTGAAGCTTTCTTT. As protein: CASSRGEGVNTEAFF.